This T cell receptor (beta chain) was captured in a study of regulatory and conventional T cells in RAG deficiency. On this clone: As yet, its antigen is unknown.

The sorted conventional CD4+ T cells were CD25-low and CD127-high, with genomic DNA sequenced. Data came from immunoSEQ multiplex PCR; TCRdb stores just in-frame clones and leaves some out. This table holds more than 40,000 clones, 90% found once. Study conclusions and caveats: Shannon entropy fell and Simpson indices rose in RAG-deficient patients.

This CDR3 comprises 15 residues. Trimming removed 7 bases at V and 2 bases at J, with 17 bases between. Germline V gene lookup returns CDR1 MNHEY and CDR2 SVGAGI. These sequences were also reported in another study, on regulatory T cells. This second study notes: Primers: 52 TRBV forward and 13 TRBJ reverse.

This TCR came from a human donor in good health. The sample taken for sequencing was CD4+ effector T cells sorted from blood. The chain carries TRBV6-5 and TRBJ1-2; D ambiguous. CDR3 sequence reads: CASTIVRRLNYGYTF. The CDR3 DNA sequence: TGTGCCAGCACAATAGTCCGCAGACTGAACTATGGCTACACCTTC.